The 30 T cell receptor beta chains listed next were all sequenced from one sample in a study of Tregs in tolerant kidney transplant recipients. TCRdb keeps only in-frame clones here, not all; method: immunoSEQ multiplex PCR. The table records about 60,000 clones, around 90% of them present only once. Sequences were derived from CD8+ T cells from blood, sampled before the transplant. Source of these receptors: a human donor who received a combined kidney and bone marrow transplant.

This chain's CDR3 is CASFYTGTTNEKLFF. The CDR3 region has the DNA TGTGCCAGCTTCTATACGGGAACAACTAATGAAAAACTGTTTTTT. The J gene is TRBJ1-4, the V gene TRBV2; D gene unclear. V was trimmed by 8 bases and J by 0 bases, leaving 13 bases between them. The CDR3 length is 15 residues. CDR1 is SNHLY, CDR2 FYNNEI, per germline. Based on the CDR3 plus reference TRBV2 and TRBJ1-4, the full variable domain is EPEVTQTPSHQVTQMGQEVILRCVPISNHLYFYWYRQILGQKVEFLVSFYNNEISEKSEIFDDQFSVERPDGSNFTLKIRSTKLEDSAMYFCASFYTGTTNEKLFFGSGTQLSVL.

The chain recombines TRBV27 with TRBJ2-7; 7 nucleotides match TRBD1. This CDR3 region has 14 residues. The V and J ends lost 5 bases and 2 bases, in that order; junction bases with no gene match: 6. Germline CDR1 reads MNHEY; CDR2 reads SMNVEV (reference sequence). In DNA form, the CDR3 reads TGTGCCAGCAGTGTCCGGGACAGAGCCTACGAGCAGTACTTC. It is translated as CASSVRDRAYEQYF.

This rearrangement joins TRBV10-3 to TRBJ2-3, with 12 bases lining up with TRBD2. After removal of 6 bases from V and 3 bases from J, the junction contained 4 bases not matched to a gene. The CDR3 is made up of 15 amino acids. Looked up from germline, CDR1 is ENHRY and CDR2 is SYGVKD. Written as DNA, the CDR3 is TGTGCCATCAGGACTAGCGGGAGAGGTACAGATACGCAGTATTTT. It is translated as CAIRTSGRGTDTQYF.

This clone was detected once. In DNA, the CDR3 is TGCAGCGTTGAAGCCCCAGACAGGGAGAATGGCTACACCTTC. Translating gives CSVEAPDRENGYTF. This chain joins TRBV29-1 and TRBJ1-2; 7 bases fit TRBD1. This CDR3 is 14 amino acids long. V was pared by 1 base and J by 6 bases, with 8 bases of the junction left unmatched. The germline V gene encodes CDR1 SQVTM and CDR2 ANQGSEA.

The chain is built from TRBV14 and TRBJ2-7; 11 bases map to TRBD2. Trimming at V came to 4 bases and at J to 5 bases, leaving 4 bases not matched to a gene. This CDR3 has 14 residues. CDR1 and CDR2 from the germline V gene are SGHDN and FVKESK. The CDR3 here is CASSLSGRAHEQYF. In nucleotides, the CDR3 is TGTGCCAGCAGCCTTAGCGGGAGGGCCCACGAGCAGTACTTC.

The chain couples TRBV29-1 to TRBJ1-1, with a weak D call TRBD1 (5 bases). CDR3 length: 15 amino acids. The V end lost 1 base, the J end lost 11 bases, and 23 bases lay between the germline ends. The germline V gene has CDR1 SQVTM and CDR2 ANQGSEA. The CDR3 nucleotides read TGCAGCGTTGAAGCGCGACCCCCCCCGCAGGGTAGTGCTTTCTTT. Translated: CSVEARPPPQGSAFF.

The chain couples TRBV18 to TRBJ2-5, with D uncertain. The CDR3 has 12 amino acids. CDR1 KGHSH and CDR2 LQKENI come from the germline V gene. V lost 6 bases to trimming and J lost 5 bases, with 10 bases between them. In nucleotides, the CDR3 is TGTGCCAGCTCCCTCACCCAGGAGACCCAGTACTTC. Protein product: CASSLTQETQYF.

Note on this clone: Other DNA sequences in the sample encode the same CDR3. The rearrangement uses TRBV4-1 and TRBJ1-6, with 9 nucleotides matching TRBD1. CDR1 is MGHRA and CDR2 is YSYEKL in the germline V gene. The CDR3 is made up of 16 amino acids. The trim removed 4 bases at V and 7 bases at J, leaving 8 bases unmatched. CDR3 nucleotides: TGCGCCAGCAGCCCTACCTGGACAGGGGCAAATTCACCCCTCCACTTT. The encoded protein is CASSPTWTGANSPLHF.

The chain joins TRBV27 to TRBJ2-2; 10 bases map to TRBD2. V trimming: 0 bases; J trimming: 7 bases; junction bases outside the gene matches: 14. CDR3 size: 19 residues. Germline CDR1 is MNHEY and CDR2 is SMNVEV (reference sequence). CDR3 in amino acids: CASSLSFSGGPLGIGELFF. The DNA of the CDR3 is TGTGCCAGCAGTTTATCGTTTAGCGGGGGGCCTCTTGGAATCGGGGAGCTGTTTTTT.

The chain joins TRBV5-8 to TRBJ2-7; TRBD2 agrees at 8 bases. The CDR3 sequence is 17 residues long. Germline CDR1 reads SGHTS; CDR2 reads YDEGEE. With V trimmed by 0 bases and J by 3 bases, 11 bases remained unmatched. Written as DNA, the CDR3 is TGTGCCAGCAGCTTGGACCCCCCCGGACTAGCAGGCTACGAGCAGTACTTC. Amino acid sequence: CASSLDPPGLAGYEQYF.

This clone has only one observation. The rearrangement uses TRBV6-1 and TRBJ2-7; TRBD1 matches 8 bases. Unmatched junction bases numbered 8, after V lost 3 bases and J lost 7 bases. CDR1 and CDR2 from the germline V gene are MNHNS and SASEGT. The CDR3 totals 14 residues. CDR3 DNA: TGTGCCAGCAGTGAGGTGGACAGGGTGGGGGAGCAGTACTTC. Translation gives CASSEVDRVGEQYF.

The chain recombines TRBV5-6 with TRBJ2-7, with D tentatively TRBD1 (6 bases). The CDR3 is 13 amino acids. The germline V and J ends were trimmed by 4 bases and 4 bases, with 12 bases remaining between them. CDR1 is SGHDT, CDR2 YYEEEE, per germline. Written as DNA, the CDR3 is TGTGCCAGCAGCCCCCGGACAGAATACGAGCAGTACTTC. Protein product: CASSPRTEYEQYF. The full variable domain, with the rest looked up from reference TRBV5-6 and TRBJ2-7, is DAGVTQSPTHLIKTRGQQVTLRCSPKSGHDTVSWYQQALGQGPQFIFQYYEEEERQRGNFPDRFSGHQFPNYSSELNVNALLLGDSALYLCASSPRTEYEQYFGPGTRLTVT.

The rearrangement joins TRBV6-5 to TRBJ1-3, with 7 bases aligning to TRBD1. The V and J ends lost 5 bases and 1 base, in that order; junction bases with no gene match: 2. The CDR3 totals 14 residues. Germline CDR1 reads MNHEY; CDR2 reads SVGAGI. The CDR3 reads CASSRTGSGNTIYF. CDR3 sequence (DNA): TGTGCCAGCAGTCGGACAGGATCTGGAAACACCATATATTTT.

The chain carries TRBV30 and TRBJ1-1, with D uncertain. Per germline, CDR1 GTSNPN and CDR2 SVGIG (reference sequence). V was shortened by 3 bases and J by 1 base, with 12 bases between the two germline ends. This CDR3 has 14 amino acids. The CDR3, as DNA: TGTGCCTGGAGCGCACGAGGTGGGAACACTGAAGCTTTCTTT. It yields the protein CAWSARGGNTEAFF.

The chain joins TRBV7-9 to TRBJ1-1, with TRBD1 as a possible D gene (6 bases). Trimming stripped 4 bases from V and 3 bases from J, with 18 bases between. CDR1 is SEHNR and CDR2 is FQNEAQ in the germline V gene (reference sequence). The CDR3 totals 16 residues. CDR3 coding DNA: TGTGCCAGCAGCTCAACCAGGACAGCACCTTACACTGAAGCTTTCTTT. It is translated as CASSSTRTAPYTEAFF.

The chain has TRBV27 and TRBJ2-5; 10 positions agree with TRBD2. The germline gives CDR1 MNHEY, CDR2 SMNVEV (reference sequence). There are 15 residues in the CDR3. V was clipped by 8 bases and J by 1 base; unmatched bases: 7. CDR3 loop: CASSLAGGLQETQYF. CDR3 sequence (DNA): TGTGCCAGCTCGTTAGCGGGAGGACTCCAAGAGACCCAGTACTTC.

V usage is TRBV4-3 and J usage is TRBJ2-3, with D perhaps matching TRBD2 (7 bases). This CDR3 comprises 15 residues. Trimming shortened V by 4 bases and J by 6 bases, and 17 bases separated the two germline ends. Per the germline V gene, CDR1 is LGHNA and CDR2 is YSLEER. The CDR3 DNA is TGCGCCAGCAGCCGGGGGGGCGGGAGCTCCGATACGCAGTATTTT. Translated, it gives CASSRGGGSSDTQYF.

The chain links TRBV29-1 to TRBJ2-5, with 9 bases that match TRBD1. The CDR3 contains 14 residues. V gave up 7 bases and J gave up 3 bases; unmatched junction bases: 9. Germline loops: CDR1 SQVTM, CDR2 ANQGSEA. The CDR3 loop is CSALQGASKETQYF. The DNA for the CDR3 is TGCAGCGCGCTACAGGGGGCGAGTAAAGAGACCCAGTACTTC.

The chain recombines TRBV28 with TRBJ2-7; D is ambiguous. This CDR3 is built from 11 residues. CDR1 and CDR2 (germline): MDHEN, SYDVKM. V was cut by 10 bases and J by 0 bases, with 7 bases left in between. The CDR3 coding sequence is TGTGCCACCTTAGACTCCTACGAGCAGTACTTC. Residues: CATLDSYEQYF.

By sample fraction, this clone is medium-sized. The chain couples TRBV6-1 to TRBJ2-1, with 13 bases fitting TRBD2. The CDR3 length is 15 residues. Germline V gives CDR1 MNHNS, CDR2 SASEGT. Trimming at V came to 1 base and at J to 8 bases, leaving 2 bases not matched to a gene. The CDR3 loop reads CASSEGTSGSDEQFF. CDR3 DNA: TGTGCCAGCAGTGAAGGGACTAGCGGGAGCGATGAGCAGTTCTTC.

J is TRBJ1-6 and V is TRBV5-6; 9 nucleotides match TRBD1. V was pared by 0 bases and J by 10 bases, with 11 bases of the junction left unmatched. This CDR3 spans 17 amino acids. CDR1 SGHDT and CDR2 YYEEEE come from the germline V gene. CDR3 protein: CASSLGPGQGTGSPLHF. The CDR3 region has the DNA TGTGCCAGCAGCTTGGGTCCGGGACAGGGTACGGGATCACCCCTCCACTTT.

The chain employs TRBV11-2 and TRBJ1-2; 8 nucleotides align to TRBD1. CDR1 and CDR2 from the germline V gene are SGHAT and FQNNGV. The ends lost 10 bases at V and 2 bases at J; junction bases unmatched: 6. The CDR3 totals 13 residues. The CDR3 sequence is CATYRTGNYGYTF. CDR3 coding DNA: TGTGCCACTTATCGGACAGGGAACTATGGCTACACCTTC.

The genes are TRBV6-1 and TRBJ1-4, with D perhaps matching TRBD1 (5 bases). V lost 4 bases and J 7 bases, leaving 19 bases between the germline ends. From germline, CDR1 is MNHNS and CDR2 SASEGT. The CDR3 consists of 16 residues. CDR3 amino acids: CASSADLGLGREKLFF. Written as DNA, the CDR3 is TGTGCCAGCAGTGCTGATTTGGGGCTGGGGCGTGAAAAACTGTTTTTT.

The rearrangement joins TRBV4-1 to TRBJ2-7; D possibly corresponds to TRBD1 (6 bases). The CDR3 contains 15 residues. Germline loops: CDR1 MGHRA, CDR2 YSYEKL. The ends were cut back, 0 bases at V and 3 bases at J, with 12 bases in the middle. CDR3 protein: CASSQDDRTVYEQYF. In DNA, the CDR3 is TGCGCCAGCAGCCAAGATGACCGGACAGTCTACGAGCAGTACTTC.

The chain recombines TRBV19 with TRBJ1-2, with 9 bases identical to TRBD1. The CDR3 is made up of 15 amino acids. The junction had 9 bases not matched to a gene; V was cut back by 5 bases and J by 5 bases. Germline-derived CDR1 and CDR2 are LNHDA and SQIVND (reference sequence). CDR3 nucleotide sequence: TGTGCCAGTAGTCCAGGGACAGGGAATCGGTATGGCTACACCTTC. It codes for CASSPGTGNRYGYTF.

This chain joins TRBV4-3 and TRBJ1-1, with a weak D call TRBD1 (5 bases). The CDR3 sequence is 14 residues long. Trimming took 9 bases from V and 5 from J, leaving 19 bases between them. Looked up from germline, CDR1 is LGHNA and CDR2 is YSLEER. The CDR3 sequence is CASTQGPGRTEAFF. In DNA, the CDR3 is TGCGCCAGTACCCAGGGTCCAGGGAGGACTGAAGCTTTCTTT.

This chain connects TRBV7-9 to TRBJ2-1; 8 bases fit TRBD1. Germline CDR1 and CDR2: SEHNR and FQNEAQ (reference sequence). This CDR3 spans 14 amino acids. V gave up 5 bases and J gave up 8 bases; unmatched junction bases: 8. The CDR3 protein is CASSGPAGGDEQFF. In DNA form, the CDR3 reads TGTGCCAGCAGCGGCCCGGCAGGGGGCGATGAGCAGTTCTTC.

CDR3 residues: CASSLELETDGYTF. The CDR3 DNA sequence: TGTGCCAGCAGCTTAGAGTTAGAAACCGATGGCTACACCTTC. The gene calls are TRBV7-2 and TRBJ1-2, with D unclear. V lost 1 base, J lost 6 bases, and 12 bases lay in between. Germline V gene data show CDR1 as SGHTA and CDR2 as FQGNSA. This CDR3 has 14 amino acids.

The chain combines TRBV9 with TRBJ2-1; weak D call: TRBD1 (5 bases). Trimming took 4 bases from V and 4 from J, leaving 15 bases between them. Germline values: CDR1 SGDLS, CDR2 YYNGEE. The CDR3 extends over 15 amino acids. The CDR3 loop reads CASSPRQWAYNEQFF. DNA for the CDR3: TGTGCCAGCAGCCCCAGACAGTGGGCTTACAATGAGCAGTTCTTC. Looking up the rest from reference TRBV9 and TRBJ2-1 gives the full variable domain: DSGVTQTPKHLITATGQRVTLRCSPRSGDLSVYWYQQSLDQGLQFLIQYYNGEERAKGNILERFSAQQFPDLHSELNLSSLELGDSALYFCASSPRQWAYNEQFFGPGTRLTVL.

In its sample, this clone was seen once. The chain carries TRBV7-9 and TRBJ2-4; 12 bases match TRBD2. Germline V gene data show CDR1 as SEHNR and CDR2 as FQNEAQ (reference sequence). The V and J ends lost 5 bases and 3 bases, in that order; junction bases with no gene match: 5. This CDR3 is built from 16 residues. In DNA form, the CDR3 reads TGTGCCAGCAGCAGAGGACTAGCGGGGAGCAAAAACATTCAGTACTTC. This encodes CASSRGLAGSKNIQYF.